A single sample gave rise to the 21 T cell receptor delta chains below, sequenced in a study of gamma-delta chains in newborns, infants, children. TCRdb re-called the reads with CATT. In the table there are over 2,000 delta-chain clones, around 1.5% of which are singletons. Sequencing was performed on blood. The origin of the receptors is a child who was a newborn, infant or young child, either healthy, febrile or measles-vaccinated (not recorded which).

As concerns this clone: TCRdb's entry gives the protein of a much larger clone, which mismatches this DNA's translation at residue 2, likely from a read error; the protein reported here is translated from the DNA. The rearrangement joins TRDV2 to TRDJ1; 8 bases are a match to TRDD3. The CDR3 totals 18 residues. Germline V gene data show CDR1 as GEAIGNYY and CDR2 as EKD. CDR3 protein: CSCDTGYWGSPYTDKLIF. In DNA form, the CDR3 reads TGTTCCTGTGACACCGGTTACTGGGGGTCCCCGTACACCGATAAACTCATCTTT.

This clone was detected a few times. This may be a read error: a much more frequent sequence differs by one nucleotide. Within the sample, other DNA sequences also encode this same CDR3. The J gene is TRDJ1, the V gene TRDV1, with 10 nucleotides matching TRDD3. The V segment lost 3 bases and the J segment 11 bases; nucleotides outside the gene matches: 24. Germline V CDR1 and CDR2: TSWWSYY, QGS. The CDR3 consists of 19 residues. The chain's CDR3 is CALGEAPAFLQYWGMRLIF. The CDR3 DNA sequence: TGTGCTCTTGGGGAGGCCCCAGCCTTCCTCCAATACTGGGGGATGAGGCTCATCTTT.

A remark on this clone: Only one base separates this from a far larger clonotype, so it likely reflects a read error. This same CDR3 is encoded by further DNA sequences in the sample. V is TRDV1 and J is TRDJ1; 10 bases agree with TRDD3. The CDR3 has 21 residues. CDR1 TSWWSYY and CDR2 QGS come from the germline V gene. Here the CDR3 DNA reads TGTGCTCTTGGGGAAGTCCCTTTTTACTGGGGGATTTCGCGATCCACCGATAAACTCATATTT. Translating it yields CALGEVPFYWGISRSTDKLIF.

Comment on this clone: TCRdb attributes to this sequence the protein of a much larger clone, which differs from the DNA translation at residue 11; a read error is likely, and the protein displayed is translated from the DNA. This chain connects TRDV1 to TRDJ1; D might be TRDD2 (5 bases). The J gene was not available in TCRdb and was assigned here by matching the DNA to germline segments. The V gene's germline CDR1 is TSWWSYY and CDR2 QGS. This CDR3 spans 20 amino acids. The germline V and J ends were trimmed by 1 base and 6 bases, with 30 bases remaining between them. CDR3 sequence: CALGEPHYRSHLQPYNKLIF. In nucleotides, the CDR3 is TGTGCTCTTGGGGAACCCCACTATCGTTCGCACCTACAGCCGTATAATAAACTCATCTTT.

This clone was seen a handful of times. For this DNA, TCRdb reports the protein of a much larger clone, which diverges at residue 12, most likely from a read error; the protein presented here is translated directly from the DNA. The chain combines TRDV1 with TRDJ1; 11 nucleotides line up with TRDD3. The CDR3 covers 19 residues. V lost 4 bases to trimming and J lost 9 bases; unmatched junction nucleotides: 22. Germline V CDR1 and CDR2: TSWWSYY, QGS. CDR3 region: CALGGLPWGIRVKPGELIF. The CDR3 DNA is TGTGCTCTTGGGGGACTTCCGTGGGGGATACGCGTCAAGCCGGGTGAACTCATCTTT.

Remarks on this clone: For this DNA, TCRdb reports the protein of a much larger clone, which diverges at residue 18, most likely from a read error; the protein presented here is translated directly from the DNA. This chain connects TRDV1 to TRDJ1; no definite D call. Germline-derived CDR1 and CDR2 are TSWWSYY and QGS. The CDR3 runs 20 residues. CDR3 region: CALGEAGYALLSPYTDKPIF. The CDR3 region has the DNA TGTGCTCTTGGGGAAGCGGGGTACGCTCTCCTCTCTCCGTACACCGATAAACCCATCTTT.

Details on this clone: The protein TCRdb gives is from a much larger clone and does not agree with this DNA's translation at residue 6, likely a read error; the protein shown here comes from the DNA. The chain links TRDV2 to TRDJ1; 10 bases are a match to TRDD3. This CDR3 is 18 amino acids long. Losses at the gene ends were 3 bases for V and 0 bases for J; bases not matched to a gene: 12. Germline CDR1 reads GEAIGNYY; CDR2 reads EKD. CDR3 protein: CACDRTLLGDSYTDKLIF. As DNA, the CDR3 is TGTGCCTGTGACCGAACATTACTGGGGGATTCTTACACCGATAAACTCATCTTT.

This clone is labeled medium-sized. The chain employs TRDV1 and TRDJ1; no firm D call. The germline gives CDR1 TSWWSYY, CDR2 QGS. The CDR3 is made up of 15 amino acids. V shed 0 bases and J shed 3 bases, with 11 bases lying between them. CDR3 amino acids: CALGELCARADKLIF. The CDR3 region has the DNA TGTGCTCTTGGGGAACTATGCGCTCGGGCCGATAAACTCATCTTT.

By share of the sample, this clone is medium-sized (0.01 to 0.1%). TCRdb shows a much larger clone's protein in place of this DNA's translation, and the two differ at residue 3, likely through a read error; the protein shown is translated from the DNA. The CDR3 DNA follows: TGTGCCACCATAGCGGGGATACGCGATGGAGCCGATAAACTCATCTTT. This codes for CATIAGIRDGADKLIF. This chain uses TRDV2 with TRDJ1, with 9 bases that match TRDD3. With V trimmed by 9 bases and J by 3 bases, 16 bases remained unmatched. Looked up from germline, CDR1 is GEAIGNYY and CDR2 is EKD. This CDR3 comprises 16 residues.

With regard to this clone: TCRdb attributes to this sequence the protein of a much larger clone, which differs from the DNA translation at residue 11; a read error is likely, and the protein displayed is translated from the DNA. The chain recombines TRDV3 with TRDJ1; no reliable D call. The CDR3 is 20 amino acids. Between the trimmed V and J ends, which lost 1 base and 1 base, there was a span of 31 bases. From germline, CDR1 is TVYSNPD and CDR2 GDNSRS (reference sequence). CDR3 region: CAFKRLYLILEDPGTDKLIF. CDR3 coding DNA: TGTGCCTTTAAGAGACTTTATCTAATTCTGGAGGACCCGGGCACCGATAAACTCATCTTT.

By share, this clone counts as medium-sized (0.01 to 0.1%). J is TRDJ1 and V is TRDV1, with 7 bases fitting TRDD3. CDR1 is TSWWSYY, CDR2 QGS, per germline. This CDR3 is 16 amino acids long. The ends lost 5 bases at V and 3 bases at J; junction bases unmatched: 12. DNA of the CDR3: TGTGCTCTTGGGACTGGGGTATACCGATACGCCGATAAACTCATCTTT. Translated, it gives CALGTGVYRYADKLIF.

To note about this clone: TCRdb's protein for this DNA is that of a much larger clone and differs from the translation at residue 16, likely a read error; the protein shown is the DNA translation. The gene calls are TRDV1 and TRDJ1, with 9 bases that match TRDD3. Germline CDR1 TSWWSYY, CDR2 QGS. The CDR3 sequence is 21 residues long. The V gene end was trimmed by 1 base and the J gene end by 5 bases; junction bases not matched to a gene: 23. This CDR3 is CALGEPPNTPELLGEYDKLIF. The CDR3 DNA is TGTGCTCTTGGGGAACCTCCCAATACTCCCGAATTACTGGGGGAGTATGATAAACTCATCTTT.

This clone has just a few counts. One base separates it from a far larger clone, so it is likely a read error. The identical CDR3 is also encoded by other nucleotide sequences in the sample. The V and J genes are TRDV1 and TRDJ1, with a possible D match to TRDD3 (5 bases). Germline V gene sequence: CDR1 TSWWSYY, CDR2 QGS. CDR3 length: 15 amino acids. This chain's CDR3 is CALGELSGYTDKLIF. The CDR3 DNA is TGTGCCCTTGGGGAACTATCCGGGTACACCGATAAACTCATCTTT.

This clone was seen only a few times. A clone one base away is much larger, so this may be a read error. At the DNA level, this CDR3 is encoded by other sequences in the same sample as well. The chain joins TRDV1 to TRDJ1, with TRDD3 matching over 9 bases. Germline V lookup: CDR1 TSWWSYY, CDR2 QGS. This CDR3 is 21 amino acids long. CDR3 loop: CALGEPPNTPELLGESDKLIF. CDR3 DNA sequence: TGTGCCCTTGGGGAACCTCCCAATACTCCCGAATTACTGGGGGAGTCTGATAAACTCATCTTT.

This clone was counted only a few times. The protein that TCRdb holds for this DNA derives from a much larger clone and differs from the translated DNA at residue 4, which likely indicates a read error; the protein shown here is translated from the DNA. The V call is TRDV1, the J call TRDJ1, with 12 bases aligning to TRDD3. The CDR3 spans 20 residues. Germline-derived CDR1 and CDR2 are TSWWSYY and QGS. CDR3 amino acids: CALEEAPPFWGIRVADKLIF. CDR3 DNA: TGTGCTCTTGAGGAAGCCCCTCCCTTCTGGGGGATACGCGTCGCCGATAAACTCATCTTT.

As concerns this clone: A single base is all that separates this from a far larger clone, so a read error is likely. Other DNA sequences in the same sample also yield this CDR3. The chain combines TRDV1 with TRDJ1; 10 bases match TRDD3. The CDR3 runs to 22 residues. CDR1 is TSWWSYY and CDR2 is QGS in the germline V gene. The CDR3 bases are TGTGCTCTTGGGGAAGTCCAATCCTACCCAGTGGGGGATACAGGGTACACAGATAAACTCATCTTT. Protein sequence: CALGEVQSYPVGDTGYTDKLIF.

This clone has a handful of counts. A much bigger clone sits one base away, suggesting this may be a read error. The same CDR3 can be traced to other DNA sequences in this sample. The chain has TRDV2 and TRDJ1, with D perhaps TRDD3 (6 bases). The length of the CDR3 is 21 residues. From germline, CDR1 is GEAIGNYY and CDR2 EKD. CDR3 coding DNA: TGCGCCTGTGACTCCGGGGTACTGGGTAGAAACTTAGCACCGTACACCGATAAACTCATCTTT. Its translation: CACDSGVLGRNLAPYTDKLIF.

About this clone: A read error is likely here: a far larger clone is one base away. Other DNA sequences from this sample encode an identical CDR3 as well. The chain couples TRDV1 to TRDJ1, with 10 nucleotides matching TRDD3. The CDR3 totals 21 residues. Trimming at V came to 2 bases and at J to 1 base, leaving 19 bases not matched to a gene. Germline V gives CDR1 TSWWSYY, CDR2 QGS. The CDR3 coding sequence is TGTGCTCTTGGGGAAGTCCCTTTCTACTGGGGGATTTCGCGATCCACCGATAAACTCATCTTT. Protein product: CALGEVPFYWGISRSTDKLIF.

The sample holds a few counts of this clone. TCRdb shows a much larger clone's protein in place of this DNA's translation, and the two differ at residue 12, likely through a read error; the protein shown is translated from the DNA. The CDR3 loop reads CALGPSPRPTWELTPYTDKLIF. CDR3 DNA: TGTGCTCTTGGGCCCTCCCCTAGGCCTACGTGGGAACTGACGCCGTACACCGATAAACTCATCTTT. This chain links TRDV1 with TRDJ1; D might be TRDD2 (5 bases). The germline V and J ends were trimmed by 5 bases and 0 bases, with 34 bases remaining between them. CDR3 size: 22 residues. Germline V gives CDR1 TSWWSYY, CDR2 QGS.

A note on this clone: A far larger clone is a single base away, which makes a read error likely. Other DNA sequences within the sample encode an identical CDR3. This chain links TRDV2 with TRDJ3, with TRDD3 matching 9 bases. There are 22 residues in the CDR3. The junction had 15 bases not matched to a gene; V was cut back by 1 base and J by 0 bases. Per germline, CDR1 GEAIGNYY and CDR2 EKD. The CDR3 reads CACDTSLLGDTPSSWDTRQMFF. CDR3 DNA sequence: TGTGCCTGTGACACTTCATTACTGGGGGACACGCCCAGCTCCTGGGACACCCGACAGATGTTTTTC.

A remark on this clone: The protein given by TCRdb reflects a much larger clone and differs at residue 3 from this DNA's translation, likely from a read error; the protein shown is the DNA's translation. This rearrangement joins TRDV1 to TRDJ1, with D maybe TRDD2 (9 bases). Germline CDR1 is TSWWSYY and CDR2 is QGS. CDR3 size: 22 residues. DNA for the CDR3: TGTGCTCATGGGGAACTCCCCCCTTCCTACACCGTGGGGGGGATATATTCCGATAAACTCATCTTT. The encoded protein is CAHGELPPSYTVGGIYSDKLIF.